The 7 T cell receptor beta chains listed next were all sequenced from one sample in a study of regulatory T cells in long-lasting Graves disease (dated by TCRdb to about 2021). Reading the label with the study, this specimen's time point is: newly diagnosed GD, antithyroid drugs for less than 3 months. For both TCR sequencing and RNA sequencing, RNA was extracted from PBMCs using TRIzol. To prepare the library, multiplex PCR was applied. The sample was run on an Illumina HiSeq 4000. CDR3 regions were amplified by Arm-PCR with iRepertoire HTBI primers to construct TCR beta libraries. TCRdb applied fastp at Q25 and MiXCR to the public reads, then kept only in-frame beta chains. CDR3 protein sequences are deduplicated, and each keeps its most common genes and DNA. The sample table shows around 460,000 distinct CDR3 sequences, and 14% are seen once. Jointly, the top ten make up 17% of the sample. This same sample was also part of a study on T cells in Graves' hyperthyroidism and ophthalmopathy.

The sequences come from peripheral blood mononuclear cells (PBMCs), collected at new diagnosis, from a patient treated with antithyroid drugs. Every receptor here comes from a woman aged 45-65 years with Graves disease. Donor details come from another sample of the same person, matched by shared clones.

This clonotype was seen a few times. A read error is likely, as this CDR3 ends without the conserved phenylalanine or tryptophan. This chain joins TRBV11-2 and TRBJ1-2; 8 bases map to TRBD1. J lost 4 bases, V lost 2 bases, and 3 bases had no gene match. CDR3 length: 14 amino acids. The germline CDR1 and CDR2 sequences are SGHAT and FQNNGV. Written as DNA, the CDR3 is TGTGCCAGCAGCTTACGACAGGGGCTCTATGGCTACACCCTC. Its protein is CASSLRQGLYGYTL.

This clonotype was detected ten times or more. The chain is built from TRBV11-2 and TRBJ2-5; D unclear. The germline V gene encodes CDR1 SGHAT and CDR2 FQNNGV. The CDR3 is made up of 14 amino acids. Trimming shortened V by 2 bases and J by 3 bases, and 10 bases separated the two germline ends. The CDR3 bases are TGTGCCAGCAGCTTAACCCACAAGGAAGAGACCCAGTACTTC. Encoded protein: CASSLTHKEETQYF.

This clonotype was seen a few times. The V gene is TRBV7-2, the J gene TRBJ1-1; no clear D gene. CDR1 is SGHTA and CDR2 is FQGNSA in the germline V gene. Trimming cost V 5 bases and J 3 bases, with 13 bases left between them. The CDR3 totals 14 residues. This CDR3 is CASSAAGTYTEAFF. For the CDR3, the DNA is TGTGCCAGCAGCGCTGCGGGAACCTACACTGAAGCTTTCTTT.

This clonotype was recorded at least ten times. This chain joins TRBV19 and TRBJ2-1; 10 bases align to TRBD2. Germline V CDR1 and CDR2: LNHDA, SQIVND (reference sequence). Trimming removed 10 bases from V and 4 bases from J; junction bases left unmatched: 10. The CDR3 runs to 15 residues. The CDR3 reads CATTLRTSGYNEQFF. In nucleotides, the CDR3 is TGTGCCACTACCCTCCGGACTAGCGGATACAATGAGCAGTTCTTC. The full variable domain, with the rest looked up from reference TRBV19 and TRBJ2-1, is DGGITQSPKYLFRKEGQNVTLSCEQNLNHDAMYWYRQDPGQGLRLIYYSQIVNDFQKGDIAEGYSVSREKKESFPLTVTSAQKNPTAFYLCATTLRTSGYNEQFFGPGTRLTVL.

With regard to this clonotype: With a much larger clone just one base away, this may be a read error. The genes are TRBV2 and TRBJ2-3; perhaps D is TRBD1 or TRBD2 (6 bases each). Germline CDR1 SNHLY, CDR2 FYNNEI. The CDR3 contains 14 residues. The ends were cut back, 8 bases at V and 5 bases at J, with 17 bases in the middle. As DNA, the CDR3 is TGTGCCAGCTTCCTAAGACAGGAGGGAGATACGCAGTATTTT. This encodes CASFLRQEGDTQYF.

This clonotype was observed many times. This sequence joins TRBV5-1 and TRBJ2-4; D may be TRBD2 (5 bases). Trimming shortened V by 4 bases and J by 0 bases, and 8 bases separated the two germline ends. The CDR3 has 14 amino acids. Germline CDR1 reads SGHRS; CDR2 reads YFSETQ. The CDR3 here is CASSPAVAKNIQYF. In DNA, the CDR3 is TGCGCCAGCAGCCCAGCGGTAGCCAAAAACATTCAGTACTTC.

Only a few counts were recorded for this clonotype. The DNA of the CDR3 is TGTGCCATCAGTGACGGGGGCCTTACCATGGAGACCCAGTACTTC. Its translation: CAISDGGLTMETQYF. V and J are TRBV10-3 and TRBJ2-5; D possibly matches TRBD1 or TRBD2 (6 bases each). Germline loops: CDR1 ENHRY, CDR2 SYGVKD. The CDR3 has 15 amino acids. The germline V and J ends were trimmed by 3 bases and 5 bases, with 16 bases remaining between them.